The 22 T cell receptor beta chains in this list originate from one sample, sequenced in a study of blood T cell repertoires in COVID-19. TCRdb keeps only in-frame clones here, not all; method: immunoSEQ multiplex PCR. The sample yields some 100,000 clones, roughly 91% seen once. The sequenced sample was peripheral blood. Every receptor here comes from an elderly woman with active COVID-19.

The V and J genes are TRBV18 and TRBJ2-7, with 9 bases aligning to TRBD1. The CDR3 has 14 amino acids. Unmatched junction bases numbered 6, after V lost 3 bases and J lost 6 bases. The germline CDR1 and CDR2 sequences are KGHSH and LQKENI. The CDR3 DNA sequence: TGTGCCAGCTCACCCGCACAGGGGGCGAGCGAGCAGTACTTC. Amino acid sequence: CASSPAQGASEQYF. The entire variable domain, with the rest obtained from reference TRBV18 and TRBJ2-7, is as follows: NAGVMQNPRHLVRRRGQEARLRCSPMKGHSHVYWYRQLPEEGLKFMVYLQKENIIDESGMPKERFSAEFPKEGPSILRIQQVVRGDSAAYFCASSPAQGASEQYFGPGTRLTVT.

V is TRBV9 and J is TRBJ1-1, with TRBD1 identical over 8 bases. V dropped 0 bases and J dropped 3; count of bases not matched to a gene: 4. Germline V lookup: CDR1 SGDLS, CDR2 YYNGEE. The CDR3 is made up of 15 amino acids. The CDR3 here is CASSVEDREDTEAFF. DNA for the CDR3: TGTGCCAGCAGCGTAGAGGACAGGGAAGACACTGAAGCTTTCTTT.

The count of this clone is one. This chain connects TRBV6-4 to TRBJ1-2, with TRBD1 as a possible D gene (6 bases). From germline, CDR1 is MRHNA and CDR2 SNTAGT. This CDR3 has 13 residues. The V gene lost 0 bases and the J gene lost 8 bases, with 10 bases spanning the gap. The CDR3 DNA follows: TGTGCCAGCAGTGACTCGGACAGACGGGGCTACACCTTC. It yields the protein CASSDSDRRGYTF.

The chain links TRBV6-2 or TRBV6-3 to TRBJ2-6, with TRBD2 identical over 11 bases. The ends lost 2 bases at V and 1 base at J; junction bases unmatched: 4. Germline V gives CDR1 MNHEY, CDR2 SVGEGT. The CDR3 runs to 18 residues. CDR3 residues: CASSYRLAGPSGANVLTF. In DNA, the CDR3 is TGTGCCAGCAGTTACAGACTAGCGGGACCATCTGGGGCCAACGTCCTGACTTTC.

This clone was counted only a few times. The DNA for the CDR3 is TGTGCCAGCCACAAGGCGGGAGTGAACACAGATACGCAGTATTTT. It codes for CASHKAGVNTDTQYF. The V gene is TRBV7-2, the J gene TRBJ2-3, with 7 bases fitting TRBD2. The CDR3 spans 15 residues. The V gene's germline CDR1 is SGHTA and CDR2 FQGNSA. Trimming at V came to 8 bases and at J to 2 bases, leaving 10 bases not matched to a gene.

The rearrangement uses TRBV21-1 and TRBJ2-5; the table's TRBD2 call for D was not verified on the DNA. TRBV21-1 is noted as a pseudogene. The CDR3 spans 16 residues. CDR3 loop: CASSKDPSGPQETQYF. The CDR3 DNA follows: TGTGCCAGCAGCAAAGACCCTAGCGGGCCCCAAGAGACCCAGTACTTC.

The CDR3 here is CASSVDTSGIGGELFF. The CDR3 DNA is TGTGCCAGCAGCGTAGATACTAGCGGGATAGGCGGGGAGCTGTTTTTT. The chain uses TRBV9 and TRBJ2-2; the match to TRBD2 covers 10 bases. CDR3 length: 16 amino acids. Trimming took 0 bases from V and 7 from J; bases not matched to a gene: 6. CDR1 and CDR2 (germline): SGDLS, YYNGEE.

This chain connects TRBV10-3 to TRBJ2-6; D might be TRBD2 (6 bases). The CDR3 is 16 residues long. V was shortened by 4 bases and J by 1 base, with 11 bases between the two germline ends. Per germline, CDR1 ENHRY and CDR2 SYGVKD. CDR3 bases: TGTGCCATCAGTGGCGGAGGGCGGTCTGGGGCCAACGTCCTGACTTTC. It codes for CAISGGGRSGANVLTF.

This clone has more than one count but fewer than ten. This chain links TRBV2 with TRBJ2-7, with 12 bases identical to TRBD2. The J segment lost 6 bases and the V segment lost 5 bases, leaving 2 bases of the junction unmatched. The CDR3 covers 13 residues. Germline V lookup: CDR1 SNHLY, CDR2 FYNNEI. CDR3 nucleotide sequence: TGTGCCAGCAGTTCTAGCGGGAGGGGCGAGCAGTACTTC. Its translation: CASSSSGRGEQYF.

This clone has only a few counts. One junction end does not reproduce the germline sequence, and a read error may be involved. The chain couples TRBV6-4 to TRBJ2-3, with TRBD1 matching over 11 bases. The CDR3 is made up of 14 amino acids. In germline, CDR1 is MRHNA, CDR2 SNTAGT. The CDR3 bases are TGTGCCAGCTCTCCGGGACAGGGGGTTAGATACGCAGTATTT. Its translation: CASSPGQGVRYAVF.

The chain combines TRBV5-4 with TRBJ2-1; TRBD2 matches 9 bases. The V gene end was trimmed by 4 bases and the J gene end by 9 bases; junction bases not matched to a gene: 14. The CDR3 covers 16 residues. Germline values: CDR1 SGHNT, CDR2 YYREEE (reference sequence). CDR3 sequence: CASSVRTGTSLGEQFF. In DNA form, the CDR3 reads TGTGCCAGCAGCGTACGAACCGGGACTAGCTTGGGTGAGCAGTTCTTC.

The chain combines TRBV2 with TRBJ2-7, with D possibly being TRBD2 (6 bases). Germline V gives CDR1 SNHLY, CDR2 FYNNEI. The CDR3 is 16 amino acids. The V end was cut by 8 bases, the J end by 6 bases, with 26 bases between. DNA for the CDR3: TGTGCCAGCCCGGTCGGGAGCGGACGTCCCGGGGGCGAGCAGTACTTC. Translating it yields CASPVGSGRPGGEQYF.

V usage is TRBV19 and J usage is TRBJ1-5; D call uncertain. CDR1 is LNHDA and CDR2 is SQIVND in the germline V gene (reference sequence). The CDR3 spans 16 residues. With 4 bases removed from V and 5 bases from J, the gap between germline ends came to 18 bases. CDR3 DNA sequence: TGTGCCAGTAGTACCACGAGACCGGGAGGTTATCAGCCCCAGCATTTT. It encodes CASSTTRPGGYQPQHF.

The V and J genes are TRBV6-6 and TRBJ2-3; the D gene is possibly TRBD2 (6 bases). Trimming pared 5 bases from V and 1 base from J, leaving 19 bases between. Germline loops: CDR1 MNHNY, CDR2 SVGAGI (reference sequence). The CDR3 has 17 amino acids. The CDR3 spells CASSPGGRGPGTDTQYF. As DNA, the CDR3 is TGTGCCAGCAGTCCCGGGGGTCGAGGGCCCGGCACAGATACGCAGTATTTT.

V gene TRBV5-1 combines with J gene TRBJ1-2; TRBD1 is a possible D gene (6 bases). V dropped 0 bases and J dropped 9 bases, with 15 bases sitting between them. CDR1 and CDR2 from the germline V gene are SGHRS and YFSETQ. This CDR3 region has 14 residues. CDR3 region: CASSLAGTTDRYTF. DNA for the CDR3: TGCGCCAGCAGCTTGGCGGGGACAACCGACCGCTACACCTTC.

J is TRBJ1-6 and V is TRBV28; no clear D. From germline, CDR1 is MDHEN and CDR2 SYDVKM. The V end lost 5 bases, the J end lost 6 bases, and 5 bases lay between the germline ends. This CDR3 has 12 residues. The CDR3 DNA reads TGTGCCAGCAGTCTCAGTAATTCACCCCTCCACTTT. Its translation: CASSLSNSPLHF.

The genes are TRBV4-1 and TRBJ2-5; no clear D. Trimming removed 1 base from V and 5 bases from J, with 8 bases in between. Per germline, CDR1 MGHRA and CDR2 YSYEKL. There are 13 residues in the CDR3. In DNA, the CDR3 is TGCGCCAGCAGCCAAGGTCACGGGGAGACCCAGTACTTC. It encodes CASSQGHGETQYF.

The J gene is TRBJ2-1, the V gene TRBV27, with D possibly TRBD1 on 5 matching bases. The CDR3 has 18 amino acids. Trimming stripped 3 bases from V and 9 bases from J, with 27 bases between. CDR1 is MNHEY, CDR2 SMNVEV, per germline (reference sequence). The CDR3 sequence is CASSFHSIGVGYGSEQFF. The CDR3 DNA reads as TGTGCCAGCAGTTTTCATTCAATAGGGGTGGGATACGGAAGTGAGCAGTTCTTC.

The chain is built from TRBV5-4 and TRBJ1-2, with TRBD1 matching over 7 bases. CDR1 and CDR2 (germline): SGHNT, YYREEE (reference sequence). CDR3 length: 13 amino acids. Germline trimming cut 4 bases from V and 7 bases from J; bases unmatched to any gene: 7. The CDR3 sequence is CASSNNRGSGYTF. In nucleotides, the CDR3 is TGTGCCAGCAGCAACAACAGGGGTAGTGGCTACACCTTC. Full variable domain (remainder filled in from reference TRBV5-4 and TRBJ1-2): ETGVTQSPTHLIKTRGQQVTLRCSSQSGHNTVSWYQQALGQGPQFIFQYYREEENGRGNFPPRFSGLQFPNYSSELNVNALELDDSALYLCASSNNRGSGYTFGSGTRLTVV.

The chain has TRBV24-1 and TRBJ2-7, with D perhaps matching TRBD1 (6 bases). The CDR3 extends over 14 amino acids. Per germline, CDR1 KGHDR and CDR2 SFDVKD. The V end lost 4 bases, the J end lost 2 bases, and 11 bases lay between the germline ends. The DNA of the CDR3 is TGTGCCACCAGTGACCCAGGGGTCGCCTACGAGCAGTACTTC. This translates into CATSDPGVAYEQYF.

This clone has only one observation. The rearrangement links TRBV14 to TRBJ1-4; 10 bases map to TRBD1. The CDR3 length is 15 residues. CDR1 and CDR2 (germline): SGHDN, FVKESK. V trimming: 1 base; J trimming: 7 bases; junction bases outside the gene matches: 3. CDR3 nucleotide sequence: TGTGCCAGCAGCCAAGCCGGGACAGGGGCTGAAAAACTGTTTTTT. Protein product: CASSQAGTGAEKLFF.

Only one count was recorded for this clone. The chain couples TRBV28 to TRBJ2-7, with 9 bases matching TRBD2. Germline CDR1 and CDR2: MDHEN and SYDVKM. The CDR3 extends over 14 amino acids. Trimming removed 2 bases from V and 2 bases from J; junction bases left unmatched: 1. The CDR3 loop is CASSLGGRAYEQYF. As DNA, the CDR3 is TGTGCCAGCAGTTTAGGCGGGAGGGCCTACGAGCAGTACTTC.